This TCR beta chain emerged from a study of cytomegalovirus exposure and HLA in healthy donors. The wider study: Genotyping of 398 donors showed that about 84% belonged to the Caucasian-associated ancestry cluster.

V lost 0 bases, J lost 2 bases, and 14 bases lay in between. The CDR3 sequence is 17 residues long. Germline CDR1 and CDR2: MNHEY and SMNVEV (reference sequence). The PCR was carried out with 60 Vbeta primers and 13 Jbeta primers. Here immunoSEQ multiplex PCR was the method, and the copy in TCRdb shows in-frame clones only, minus some. The data hold roughly 130,000 clones, with 75% to 90% observed a single time. The sample taken for sequencing was PBMCs. The receptor comes from a woman between 35 and 50 years old in good health and CMV-seronegative. The genes are TRBV27 and TRBJ1-5, with no clear D. CDR3 sequence (DNA): TGTGCCAGCAGTTTATCCGGCCTCAGGAGGGGCAATCAGCCCCAGCATTTT. This codes for CASSLSGLRRGNQPQHF.